Sequencing of this T cell receptor (beta chain) was carried out in a study of blood T cell repertoires in COVID-19. On the study more broadly: Both acute and convalescent COVID-19 samples were obtained from the United States, Italy and Spain. Nucleic acid was either cDNA or gDNA, and it came from T cells, B-cell-depleted T cells, or PBMCs.

Germline V gene data show CDR1 as MDHEN and CDR2 as SYDVKM. The CDR3 runs 14 residues. The V gene end was trimmed by 4 bases and the J gene end by 1 base; junction bases not matched to a gene: 2. Authors' methods: Researchers report that nucleated cell counts were estimated from reference gene primer amplification. Some clones are missing from TCRdb's copy, which holds only in-frame ones; the method was immunoSEQ multiplex PCR. Clonal size and the V and J genes are those of that table, whereas D and trimming came from the DNA. The sample shows roughly 230,000 clones, 70% to 90% of them seen only once.

The TCR originated in a man aged 40-55 years with acute or convalescent COVID-19. Sequenced: peripheral blood. The genes are TRBV28 and TRBJ1-2; TRBD1 agrees at 8 bases. CDR3 amino acids: CASSSGQVNYGYTF. The CDR3 bases are TGTGCCAGCAGTTCGGGACAGGTTAACTATGGCTACACCTTC.